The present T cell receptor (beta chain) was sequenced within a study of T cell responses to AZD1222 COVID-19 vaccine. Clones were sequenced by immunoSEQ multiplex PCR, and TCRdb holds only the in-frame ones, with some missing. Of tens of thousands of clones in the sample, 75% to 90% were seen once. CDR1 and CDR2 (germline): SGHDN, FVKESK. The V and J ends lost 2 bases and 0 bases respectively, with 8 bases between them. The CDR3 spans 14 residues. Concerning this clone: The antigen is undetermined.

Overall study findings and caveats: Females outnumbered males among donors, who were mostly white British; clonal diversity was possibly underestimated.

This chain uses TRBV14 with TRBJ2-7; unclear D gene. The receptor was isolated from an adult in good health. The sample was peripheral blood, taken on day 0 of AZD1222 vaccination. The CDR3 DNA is TGTGCCAGCAGCCAATTGGACGGCTCCTACGAGCAGTACTTC. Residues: CASSQLDGSYEQYF. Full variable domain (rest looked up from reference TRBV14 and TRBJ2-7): EAGVTQFPSHSVIEKGQTVTLRCDPISGHDNLYWYRRVMGKEIKFLLHFVKESKQDESGMPNNRFLAERTGGTYSTLKVQPAELEDSGVYFCASSQLDGSYEQYFGPGTRLTVT.